The 23 T cell receptor beta chains below come from one sample, sequenced in a study of shared clonotypes between healthy human individuals. Generated by immunoSEQ multiplex PCR, the TCRdb table keeps only in-frame clones and is missing some. Of some 1,600,000 clones listed, around 98% were seen once; the top ten hold less than 0.55%. Sample: naive CD4+ T cells sorted from blood. Subset in this sample: CD45RA+ positively selected. All receptors derive from a man aged 30 to 39 in good health.

The chain combines TRBV19 with TRBJ1-2; D is unclear. Germline V gene sequence: CDR1 LNHDA, CDR2 SQIVND (reference sequence). Between the trimmed V and J ends, which lost 7 bases and 3 bases, there was a span of 12 bases. The CDR3 extends over 13 amino acids. The CDR3 loop reads CASTRAWDYGYTF. The CDR3 nucleotides read TGTGCCAGTACCCGGGCCTGGGACTATGGCTACACCTTC.

The rearrangement joins TRBV28 to TRBJ2-5, with 11 bases fitting TRBD1. This CDR3 is 14 amino acids long. V gave up 3 bases and J gave up 5 bases; unmatched junction bases: 2. Germline assignment: CDR1 MDHEN and CDR2 SYDVKM. CDR3 nucleotide sequence: TGTGCCAGCAGTTTGGACAGGGGGCGCGAGACCCAGTACTTC. It codes for CASSLDRGRETQYF. The variable domain in full, completed from reference TRBV28 and TRBJ2-5, reads DVKVTQSSRYLVKRTGEKVFLECVQDMDHENMFWYRQDPGLGLRLIYFSYDVKMKEKGDIPEGYSVSREKKERFSLILESASTNQTSMYLCASSLDRGRETQYFGPGTRLLVL.

The chain has TRBV19 and TRBJ2-1; no firm D call. There are 15 residues in the CDR3. V gave up 4 bases and J gave up 9 bases, with 19 bases separating them. Germline V CDR1 and CDR2: LNHDA, SQIVND (reference sequence). The CDR3 DNA is TGTGCCAGTAGTAGTACCATATTGGGCAAGAGTGAGCAGTTCTTC. Protein product: CASSSTILGKSEQFF.

As to this clone: Germline and junction disagree at one end, which may indicate a read error. The rearrangement links TRBV7-3 to TRBJ1-5; D gene ambiguous. The CDR3 has 11 residues. Per germline, CDR1 SGHTA and CDR2 FQGTGA. CDR3 loop: CASSLNQPQHF. The CDR3 nucleotides are TGTGCCAGCAGTTTAAATCAGCCCCAGCATTTT.

The V and J genes are TRBV6-1 and TRBJ2-3; 13 positions match TRBD2. The V gene end was trimmed by 6 bases and the J gene end by 4 bases; junction bases not matched to a gene: 4. Germline V lookup: CDR1 MNHNS, CDR2 SASEGT. The CDR3 contains 15 residues. Here the CDR3 reads CASRLAGGLADTQYF. The CDR3, as DNA: TGTGCCAGCAGACTAGCGGGAGGGCTCGCAGATACGCAGTATTTT.

The chain employs TRBV10-3 and TRBJ1-2; TRBD1 is a possible D gene (5 bases). Germline V gene data show CDR1 as ENHRY and CDR2 as SYGVKD. V lost 6 bases and J lost 3, with 14 bases in between. This CDR3 spans 14 amino acids. The CDR3 DNA reads as TGTGCCATCAGGGTGAACCCGGGGGACTATGGCTACACCTTC. Translating gives CAIRVNPGDYGYTF.

The V call is TRBV29-1, the J call TRBJ2-7; no firm D call. Germline CDR1 SQVTM, CDR2 ANQGSEA. This CDR3 is 12 amino acids long. Trimming stripped 5 bases from V and 5 bases from J, with 13 bases between. The CDR3 reads CSVKTGWDEQYF. DNA of the CDR3: TGCAGCGTTAAGACGGGTTGGGACGAGCAGTACTTC.

The genes are TRBV5-4 and TRBJ2-3, with a weak D call TRBD2 (6 bases). The CDR3 loop spans 16 amino acids. Germline loops: CDR1 SGHNT, CDR2 YYREEE (reference sequence). Between the trimmed V and J ends, which lost 3 bases and 2 bases, there was a span of 16 bases. CDR3 residues: CASSSKGGVNTDTQYF. For the CDR3, the DNA is TGTGCCAGCAGCTCCAAAGGCGGGGTTAACACAGATACGCAGTATTTT. The whole variable domain, remainder taken from reference TRBV5-4 and TRBJ2-3, is ETGVTQSPTHLIKTRGQQVTLRCSSQSGHNTVSWYQQALGQGPQFIFQYYREEENGRGNFPPRFSGLQFPNYSSELNVNALELDDSALYLCASSSKGGVNTDTQYFGPGTRLTVL.

The chain couples TRBV5-4 to TRBJ2-1; D possibly corresponds to TRBD2 (6 bases). This CDR3 region has 16 residues. Germline assignment: CDR1 SGHNT and CDR2 YYREEE (reference sequence). With 3 bases removed from V and 0 bases from J, the gap between germline ends came to 13 bases. The CDR3 loop is CASSSVPGSSYNEQFF. In nucleotides, the CDR3 is TGTGCCAGCAGCTCCGTCCCCGGGAGCTCCTACAATGAGCAGTTCTTC.

V gene TRBV6-1 combines with J gene TRBJ2-7; D is possibly TRBD1 (5 bases). The CDR3 is 15 amino acids. The V end was cut by 1 base, the J end by 0 bases, with 10 bases between. Germline V gene lookup returns CDR1 MNHNS and CDR2 SASEGT. Written as DNA, the CDR3 is TGTGCCAGCAGTGAAGAAATTGGACACTCCTACGAGCAGTACTTC. This encodes CASSEEIGHSYEQYF.

V and J are TRBV5-1 and TRBJ2-1; 9 positions agree with TRBD1. From germline, CDR1 is SGHRS and CDR2 YFSETQ. V trimming: 6 bases; J trimming: 8 bases; junction bases outside the gene matches: 15. CDR3 length: 16 amino acids. The CDR3 coding sequence is TGCGCCAGCAATCGCGGGACAGGGACGGTTTTCTATGAGCAGTTCTTC. This codes for CASNRGTGTVFYEQFF.

Here the CDR3 reads CAISDRGLNTEAFF. CDR3 in DNA: TGTGCCATCAGTGACAGGGGGCTGAACACTGAAGCTTTCTTT. The gene calls are TRBV10-3 and TRBJ1-1; 8 bases fit TRBD1. The junction had 0 bases not matched to a gene; V was cut back by 3 bases and J by 0 bases. This CDR3 is 14 amino acids long. Germline V lookup: CDR1 ENHRY, CDR2 SYGVKD.

The genes are TRBV2 and TRBJ1-5; no clear D gene. The CDR3 has 15 amino acids. Germline V CDR1 and CDR2: SNHLY, FYNNEI. V was shortened by 1 base and J by 3 bases, with 10 bases between the two germline ends. CDR3 amino acids: CASSEEVSYNQPQHF. The CDR3 region has the DNA TGTGCCAGCAGTGAAGAGGTGTCGTACAATCAGCCCCAGCATTTT.

The gene calls are TRBV11-2 and TRBJ1-1; 7 bases fit TRBD1. Trimming took 5 bases from V and 6 from J; bases not matched to a gene: 9. Germline assignment: CDR1 SGHAT and CDR2 FQNNGV. The CDR3 spans 14 residues. The CDR3 nucleotides read TGTGCCAGCAGCCCGGCAGGGGGGAAGGCTGAAGCTTTCTTT. Translation: CASSPAGGKAEAFF.

Regarding this clone: Different DNA sequences within this sample yield the same CDR3. The V call is TRBV30, the J call TRBJ2-1; TRBD2 might be the D (5 bases). This CDR3 contains 11 residues. The V end was cut by 0 bases, the J end by 9 bases, with 6 bases between. Germline V lookup: CDR1 GTSNPN, CDR2 SVGIG (reference sequence). The CDR3 DNA is TGTGCCTGGAGTGTACGGGGTGAGCAGTTCTTC. It yields the protein CAWSVRGEQFF.

The chain links TRBV5-1 to TRBJ1-5; D uncertain. This CDR3 comprises 15 residues. With 3 bases removed from V and 6 bases from J, the gap between germline ends came to 16 bases. In germline, CDR1 is SGHRS, CDR2 YFSETQ. CDR3 sequence (DNA): TGCGCCAGCAGCTCCACCCCGGGTTATGCTCAGCCCCAGCATTTT. It yields the protein CASSSTPGYAQPQHF.

This chain joins TRBV5-3 and TRBJ1-2, with D uncertain. TRBV5-3 is designated an ORF whose function remains uncertain. CDR3 length equals 17 residues. Deletions cut 3 bases from V and 5 bases from J, with 23 bases between. In DNA form, the CDR3 reads TGTGCCAGAAGCTCGAAGCCTCGACCATACGAAGAATATGGCTACACCTTC. Protein sequence: CARSSKPRPYEEYGYTF.

This clone was recorded once. CDR3 DNA sequence: TGTGCCAGCAGTTACAGGGATGGCAATCAGCCCCAGCATTTT. Its protein is CASSYRDGNQPQHF. V and J are TRBV6-6 and TRBJ1-5; D gene ambiguous. Germline V gene sequence: CDR1 MNHNY, CDR2 SVGAGI (reference sequence). V lost 2 bases and J lost 2, with 7 bases in between. The CDR3 sequence is 14 residues long.

V is TRBV2 and J is TRBJ2-5; 11 bases map to TRBD2. Trimming cost V 8 bases and J 5 bases; bases outside gene matches: 7. CDR1 and CDR2 from the germline V gene are SNHLY and FYNNEI. The CDR3 contains 14 residues. CDR3: CASGIAGGGETQYF. CDR3 coding DNA: TGTGCCAGCGGCATAGCGGGAGGGGGCGAGACCCAGTACTTC.

V gene TRBV27 combines with J gene TRBJ2-1; 14 bases are shared with TRBD2. This CDR3 is built from 15 residues. Germline assignment: CDR1 MNHEY and CDR2 SMNVEV (reference sequence). V shed 5 bases and J 8 bases; nucleotides not matched to a gene: 5. CDR3 DNA: TGTGCCAGCAGTCCGGGACTAGCGGGAGTTCATGAGCAGTTCTTC. This translates into CASSPGLAGVHEQFF.

The chain links TRBV5-4 to TRBJ2-7; the match to TRBD2 covers 15 bases. V lost 4 bases to trimming and J lost 5 bases; unmatched junction nucleotides: 7. Per germline, CDR1 SGHNT and CDR2 YYREEE (reference sequence). The CDR3 has 16 residues. CDR3 sequence reads: CASSIGLAGGLDEQYF. In DNA, the CDR3 is TGTGCCAGCAGCATCGGACTAGCGGGAGGGCTGGACGAGCAGTACTTC.

This clone was picked up one time. The chain carries TRBV5-1 and TRBJ2-7; 7 positions match TRBD1. Looked up from germline, CDR1 is SGHRS and CDR2 is YFSETQ. Losses at the gene ends were 6 bases for V and 6 bases for J; bases not matched to a gene: 9. The length of the CDR3 is 13 residues. The CDR3 region is CASTLTGLGEQYF. CDR3 DNA sequence: TGCGCCAGCACACTGACAGGGCTAGGCGAGCAGTACTTC.

The chain employs TRBV21-1 and TRBJ2-2. TRBV21-1 is a pseudogene locus. There are 18 residues in the CDR3. The CDR3 DNA follows: TGTGCCAGCAGCAAAGATAGGCCGCTGGGGAAAAACACCGGGGAGCTGTTTTTT. It specifies CASSKDRPLGKNTGELFF.